This T cell receptor (beta chain) comes out of a study of control samples from healthy donors and cancer patients (dated by TCRdb to 2020 to 2021). Sequences SEHNR (CDR1) and FQNEAQ (CDR2) are obtained from the germline V gene (reference sequence). Relative to germline, V is 2 bases shorter and J is 4 bases shorter, with 11 bases between their ends. The CDR3 sequence holds 14 residues, the cysteine and phenylalanine included. The only DNA kept is the CDR3, 42 bases in frame from the first base. To note about this clone: Which antigen it targets is not known. No base quality information exists; no much larger clone differs at one position.

Library preparation used the immunoSEQ multiplex PCR assay. Held by TCRdb, this immuneACCESS table contains in-frame sequences only and omits some clones. Under half of the omission traces to an unresolved V gene where checked; the cause of the rest is unknown. A total of roughly 92,000 clones appear in this sample, 70% to 90% of them only once. The ten largest make up 7.5% to 9% of the sample. Source material: blood. The clonotype originates from a woman aged 55 to 70 in good health. The chain couples TRBV7-9 to TRBJ1-1; TRBD1 is a weak D gene call, 6 bases matching. Here is the DNA: TGTGCCAGCAGCTTAAATGGGGGCGGCACTGAAGCTTTCTTT. Its product reads: CASSLNGGGTEAFF. Here the CDR3 is joined to the reference TRBV7-9 and TRBJ1-1 genes, and the full variable domain is: DTGVSQNPRHKITKRGQNVTFRCDPISEHNRLYWYRQTLGQGPEFLTYFQNEAQLEKSRLLSDRFSAERPKGSFSTLEIQRTEQGDSAMYLCASSLNGGGTEAFFGQGTRLTVV.